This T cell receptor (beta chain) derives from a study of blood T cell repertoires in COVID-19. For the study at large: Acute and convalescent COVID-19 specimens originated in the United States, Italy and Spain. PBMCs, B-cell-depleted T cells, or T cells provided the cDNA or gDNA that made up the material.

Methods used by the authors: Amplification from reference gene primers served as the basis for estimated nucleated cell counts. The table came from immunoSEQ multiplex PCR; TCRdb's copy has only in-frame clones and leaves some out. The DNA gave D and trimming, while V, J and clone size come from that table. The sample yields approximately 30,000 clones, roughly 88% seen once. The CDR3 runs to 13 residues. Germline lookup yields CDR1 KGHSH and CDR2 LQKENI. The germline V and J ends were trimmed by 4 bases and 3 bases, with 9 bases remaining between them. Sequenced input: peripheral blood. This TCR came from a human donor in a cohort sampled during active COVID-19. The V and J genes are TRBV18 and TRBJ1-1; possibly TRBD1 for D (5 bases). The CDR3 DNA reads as TGTGCCAGCTCACTGGGGGGGGACACTGAAGCTTTCTTT. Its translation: CASSLGGDTEAFF.